The next 2 T cell receptor beta chains were all read from a single sample in a study of T cells after yellow fever vaccination. TCRdb called the 5' RACE reads again in MiXCR, with one record for every CDR3 protein. The sample yields more than 120,000 distinct CDR3 sequences, about 8% seen once. The source was CD4+ T cells sorted from PBMCs, collected 5 days after the yellow fever booster vaccination. The receptors here all came from a man aged 25-40 years who received the YFV17D yellow fever vaccine.

This clonotype showed up many times. The chain uses TRBV20-1 and TRBJ2-1; D is ambiguous. Germline lookup yields CDR1 DFQATT and CDR2 SNEGSKA (reference sequence). Trimming pared 3 bases from V and 4 bases from J, leaving 10 bases between. The CDR3 extends over 13 amino acids. In DNA, the CDR3 is TGCAGTGCTAGCGGGCGAAAGTACAATGAGCAGTTCTTC. Protein product: CSASGRKYNEQFF.

This clonotype was picked up many times. A junction boundary mismatches the germline segment, possibly from a read error. This chain connects TRBV12-3 or TRBV12-4 to TRBJ2-2, with 9 nucleotides matching TRBD2. The CDR3 totals 16 residues. CDR3 in DNA: TGTGCCAGCAGTTTTTCCGGACTAGCGAAAACCGGGGAGCTGTTTTTT. Protein sequence: CASSFSGLAKTGELFF.